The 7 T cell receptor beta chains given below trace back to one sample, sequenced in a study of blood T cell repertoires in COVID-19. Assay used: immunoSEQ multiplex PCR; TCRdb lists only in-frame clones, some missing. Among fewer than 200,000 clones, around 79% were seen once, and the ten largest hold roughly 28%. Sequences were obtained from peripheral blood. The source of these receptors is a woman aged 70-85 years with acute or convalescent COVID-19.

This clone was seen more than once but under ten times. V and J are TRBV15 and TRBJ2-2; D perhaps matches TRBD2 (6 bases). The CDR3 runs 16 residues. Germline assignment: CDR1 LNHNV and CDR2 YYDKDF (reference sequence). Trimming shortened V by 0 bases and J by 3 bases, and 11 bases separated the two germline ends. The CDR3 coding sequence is TGTGCCACCAGCAGAGAGCCGGGAGCGGACACCGGGGAGCTGTTTTTT. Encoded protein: CATSREPGADTGELFF.

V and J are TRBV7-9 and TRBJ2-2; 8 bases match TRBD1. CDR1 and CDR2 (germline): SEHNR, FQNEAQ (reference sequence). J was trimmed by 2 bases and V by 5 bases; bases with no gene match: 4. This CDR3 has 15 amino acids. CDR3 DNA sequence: TGTGCCAGCAGCCCCGGACAGGGAAACACCGGGGAGCTGTTTTTT. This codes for CASSPGQGNTGELFF.

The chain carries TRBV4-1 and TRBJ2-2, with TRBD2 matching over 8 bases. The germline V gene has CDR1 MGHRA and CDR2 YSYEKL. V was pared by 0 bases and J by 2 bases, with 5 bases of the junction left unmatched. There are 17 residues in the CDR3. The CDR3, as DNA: TGCGCCAGCAGCCAAGATCCGAGCGGGAGCAACACCGGGGAGCTGTTTTTT. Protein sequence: CASSQDPSGSNTGELFF.

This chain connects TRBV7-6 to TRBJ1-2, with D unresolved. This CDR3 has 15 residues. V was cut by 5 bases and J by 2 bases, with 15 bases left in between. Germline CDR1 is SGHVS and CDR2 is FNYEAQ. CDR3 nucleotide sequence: TGTGCCAGCAGCCAAGCCGCTTCGAGGAACTATGGCTACACCTTC. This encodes CASSQAASRNYGYTF.

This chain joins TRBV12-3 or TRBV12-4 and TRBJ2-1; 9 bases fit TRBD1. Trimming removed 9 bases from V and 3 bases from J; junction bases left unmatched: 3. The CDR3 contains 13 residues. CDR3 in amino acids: CASKTGGYNEQFF. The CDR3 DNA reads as TGTGCCAGTAAGACAGGGGGCTACAATGAGCAGTTCTTC.

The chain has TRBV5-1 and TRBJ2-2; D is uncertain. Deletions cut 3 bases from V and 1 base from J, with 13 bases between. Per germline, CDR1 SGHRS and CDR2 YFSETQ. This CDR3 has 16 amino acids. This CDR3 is CASSSDTRMNTGELFF. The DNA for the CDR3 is TGCGCCAGCAGCTCCGATACGCGGATGAACACCGGGGAGCTGTTTTTT.

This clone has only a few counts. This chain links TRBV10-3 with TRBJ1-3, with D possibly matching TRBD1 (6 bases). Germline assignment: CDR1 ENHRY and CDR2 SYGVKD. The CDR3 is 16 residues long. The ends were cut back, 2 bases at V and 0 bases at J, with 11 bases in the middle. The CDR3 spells CAISEADSNSGNTIYF. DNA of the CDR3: TGTGCCATCAGTGAGGCGGACAGTAACTCTGGAAACACCATATATTTT.